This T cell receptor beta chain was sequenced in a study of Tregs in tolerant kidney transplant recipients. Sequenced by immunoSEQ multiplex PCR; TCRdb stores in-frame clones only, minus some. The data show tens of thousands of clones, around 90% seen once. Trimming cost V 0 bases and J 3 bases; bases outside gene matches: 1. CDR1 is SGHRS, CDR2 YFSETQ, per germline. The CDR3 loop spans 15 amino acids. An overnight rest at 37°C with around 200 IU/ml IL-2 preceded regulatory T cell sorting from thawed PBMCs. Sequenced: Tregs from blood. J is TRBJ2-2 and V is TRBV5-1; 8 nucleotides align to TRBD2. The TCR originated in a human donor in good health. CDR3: CASSLDGRDTGELFF. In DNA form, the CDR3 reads TGCGCCAGCAGCTTGGACGGGAGGGACACCGGGGAGCTGTTTTTT.